This passage covers 27 T cell receptor beta chains from one sample sequenced in a study of cytomegalovirus exposure and HLA in healthy donors (dated by TCRdb to the late 2010s). The method was the immunoSEQ multiplex PCR assay. Here the immuneACCESS table is served through TCRdb, limited to in-frame sequences with V and J called. Missing clones are a known gap in these copies; in checked studies unresolved V genes cover under half, and the rest lacks a known reason. This sample is represented by over 250,000 clones; roughly nine tenths of them were singletons. Roughly 1.2% of the sample goes to the ten largest clones. Sequencing was performed on PBMCs. The receptors come from a woman in her twenties or thirties in good health and CMV-seropositive.

In this sample, this clone turned up once. The rearrangement joins TRBV5-1 to TRBJ2-7, with D hard to call. The germline gives CDR1 SGHRS, CDR2 YFSETQ. V was pared by 6 bases and J by 4 bases, with 14 bases between. This CDR3 has 13 amino acids. The CDR3 DNA is TGCGCCAGCAACCAAGATTTACCGTACGAGCAGTACTTC. Its translation: CASNQDLPYEQYF.

V is TRBV7-9 and J is TRBJ1-1; D remains ambiguous. CDR1 and CDR2 (germline): SEHNR, FQNEAQ (reference sequence). The CDR3 runs 14 residues. V was pared by 5 bases and J by 0 bases, with 10 bases between. CDR3 sequence (DNA): TGTGCCAGCAGCCCACTGGCAATGAACACTGAAGCTTTCTTT. Its translation: CASSPLAMNTEAFF. Drawing the rest from reference TRBV7-9 and TRBJ1-1, the complete variable domain is DTGVSQNPRHKITKRGQNVTFRCDPISEHNRLYWYRQTLGQGPEFLTYFQNEAQLEKSRLLSDRFSAERPKGSFSTLEIQRTEQGDSAMYLCASSPLAMNTEAFFGQGTRLTVV.

This clone has a single count. Here the CDR3 DNA reads TGTGCCAGCAGTCCACAGGTCTACGAGCAGTACTTC. Protein: CASSPQVYEQYF. The chain is built from TRBV28 and TRBJ2-7, with D tentatively TRBD1 (5 bases). Germline V CDR1 and CDR2: MDHEN, SYDVKM. The CDR3 loop spans 12 amino acids. Trimming left V 5 bases short and J 3 bases short, with 8 bases between.

The chain combines TRBV15 with TRBJ1-5; D is unresolved. Trimming took 0 bases from V and 5 from J, leaving 11 bases between them. Germline V CDR1 and CDR2: LNHNV, YYDKDF (reference sequence). The CDR3 is made up of 15 amino acids. The CDR3 sequence: CATSRDLGVDQPQHF. CDR3 DNA: TGTGCCACCAGCAGAGATCTTGGGGTGGATCAGCCCCAGCATTTT.

The rearrangement joins TRBV6-6 to TRBJ2-7, with D tentatively TRBD1 (6 bases). This CDR3 has 15 residues. The V end was cut by 0 bases, the J end by 3 bases, with 12 bases between. CDR1 and CDR2 (germline): MNHNY, SVGAGI (reference sequence). As DNA, the CDR3 is TGTGCCAGCAGTTACTCAAAAGGACAGAACTACGAGCAGTACTTC. Translating it yields CASSYSKGQNYEQYF.

V gene TRBV29-1 combines with J gene TRBJ2-7; no firm D call. The ends were cut back, 2 bases at V and 4 bases at J, with 12 bases in the middle. CDR1 and CDR2 from the germline V gene are SQVTM and ANQGSEA. This CDR3 has 13 amino acids. Written as DNA, the CDR3 is TGCAGCGTTGAATTGGGCACCGGGTACGAGCAGTACTTC. Translated, it gives CSVELGTGYEQYF.

The table lists this clone with a count of one. Other DNA sequences within the sample encode an identical CDR3. This chain joins TRBV9 and TRBJ2-3; 10 positions match TRBD2. This CDR3 is 15 amino acids long. Germline CDR1 reads SGDLS; CDR2 reads YYNGEE. Losses at the gene ends were 4 bases for V and 1 base for J; bases not matched to a gene: 3. CDR3 sequence: CASSSSGRGTDTQYF. CDR3 sequence (DNA): TGTGCCAGCAGCTCTAGCGGGAGAGGCACAGATACGCAGTATTTT.

This chain links TRBV5-4 with TRBJ1-2, with D unresolved. The CDR3 spans 15 residues. V lost 4 bases to trimming and J lost 0 bases, with 13 bases between them. CDR1 and CDR2 (germline): SGHNT, YYREEE (reference sequence). CDR3 protein: CASSGLERANYGYTF. DNA for the CDR3: TGTGCCAGCAGCGGCCTCGAAAGGGCTAACTATGGCTACACCTTC.

The J gene is TRBJ2-7, the V gene TRBV28, with D possibly being TRBD1 (6 bases). V shed 3 bases and J shed 6 bases, with 12 bases lying between them. This CDR3 region has 13 residues. The germline V gene has CDR1 MDHEN and CDR2 SYDVKM. DNA for the CDR3: TGTGCCAGCAGTTTGACAGGAATGAGCGAGCAGTACTTC. Translated: CASSLTGMSEQYF. The complete variable domain, with remaining parts taken from reference TRBV28 and TRBJ2-7, reads DVKVTQSSRYLVKRTGEKVFLECVQDMDHENMFWYRQDPGLGLRLIYFSYDVKMKEKGDIPEGYSVSREKKERFSLILESASTNQTSMYLCASSLTGMSEQYFGPGTRLTVT.

The chain combines TRBV7-3 with TRBJ2-1, with 7 nucleotides matching TRBD2. The CDR3 loop spans 12 amino acids. The V and J ends lost 5 bases and 15 bases, in that order; junction bases with no gene match: 10. From germline, CDR1 is SGHTA and CDR2 FQGTGA. The CDR3 reads CASSHSSGPWFF. The CDR3 DNA follows: TGTGCCAGCAGCCACTCTAGCGGCCCTTGGTTCTTC.

The chain combines TRBV5-1 with TRBJ2-7, with a tentative D call TRBD1 (6 bases). This CDR3 has 13 amino acids. Trimming pared 3 bases from V and 3 bases from J, leaving 10 bases between. CDR1 is SGHRS, CDR2 YFSETQ, per germline. The CDR3 DNA follows: TGCGCCAGCAGCTCCGGACAGTACTACGAGCAGTACTTC. This codes for CASSSGQYYEQYF.

The rearrangement joins TRBV20-1 to TRBJ2-2; D remains ambiguous. This CDR3 contains 11 residues. V shed 4 bases and J shed 6 bases, with 6 bases lying between them. Germline CDR1 and CDR2: DFQATT and SNEGSKA (reference sequence). The CDR3 nucleotides read TGCAGTGCTACCTCGTCCGGGGAGCTGTTTTTT. Translating it yields CSATSSGELFF.

This clone has more than one count but fewer than ten. The CDR3 loop is CASNRVGYGYTF. For the CDR3, the DNA is TGTGCCAGCAACAGGGTTGGCTATGGCTACACCTTC. The rearrangement links TRBV9 to TRBJ1-2; tentative D call: TRBD1 (6 bases). The CDR3 loop spans 12 amino acids. V was shortened by 6 bases and J by 4 bases, with 10 bases between the two germline ends. Per germline, CDR1 SGDLS and CDR2 YYNGEE.

This rearrangement joins TRBV4-2 to TRBJ2-1; 7 nucleotides line up with TRBD1. The junction had 8 bases not matched to a gene; V was cut back by 8 bases and J by 4 bases. Germline values: CDR1 LGHNA, CDR2 YNFKEQ. The CDR3 spans 14 residues. CDR3 sequence (DNA): TGTGCCAGCTCTCCGGGACAGACTTACAATGAGCAGTTCTTC. Encoded protein: CASSPGQTYNEQFF.

V usage is TRBV4-3 and J usage is TRBJ1-2; 11 bases align to TRBD1. Losses at the gene ends were 0 bases for V and 4 bases for J; bases not matched to a gene: 10. The CDR3 spans 18 residues. CDR1 and CDR2 (germline): LGHNA, YSLEER. The CDR3 DNA is TGCGCCAGCAGCCAAGAGGGGGGATGGACAGGGGGCAGCTATGGCTACACCTTC. Amino acid sequence: CASSQEGGWTGGSYGYTF.

The J gene is TRBJ2-1, the V gene TRBV6-5; 11 bases map to TRBD1. With V trimmed by 4 bases and J by 7 bases, 6 bases remained unmatched. Germline loops: CDR1 MNHEY, CDR2 SVGAGI. The CDR3 consists of 15 residues. CDR3 bases: TGTGCCAGCAGTTTTCGGACAGGGGGCTCGAATGAGCAGTTCTTC. The encoded protein is CASSFRTGGSNEQFF.

The V call is TRBV6-1, the J call TRBJ1-4; the D is unclear. This CDR3 has 13 amino acids. Trimming took 8 bases from V and 6 from J, leaving 13 bases between them. Germline V gene sequence: CDR1 MNHNS, CDR2 SASEGT. This chain's CDR3 is CASGQLTYEKLFF. DNA for the CDR3: TGTGCCAGCGGCCAGTTGACGTATGAAAAACTGTTTTTT.

This sequence joins TRBV6-5 and TRBJ1-3, with a tentative D call TRBD1 (5 bases). In germline, CDR1 is MNHEY, CDR2 SVGAGI. This CDR3 is built from 14 residues. V lost 6 bases, J lost 0 bases, and 9 bases lay in between. The CDR3 here is CASSRGTSGNTIYF. Written as DNA, the CDR3 is TGTGCCAGCAGCCGGGGCACCTCTGGAAACACCATATATTTT.

This rearrangement joins TRBV9 to TRBJ2-7; 9 positions match TRBD1. This CDR3 comprises 14 residues. Per germline, CDR1 SGDLS and CDR2 YYNGEE. V lost 4 bases to trimming and J lost 5 bases; unmatched junction nucleotides: 7. The CDR3 coding sequence is TGTGCCAGCAGCATAACAGGGGGCTTTGACGAGCAGTACTTC. It specifies CASSITGGFDEQYF.

The chain employs TRBV28 and TRBJ1-4, with D possibly TRBD1 on 5 matching bases. CDR3 size: 15 residues. CDR1 and CDR2 from the germline V gene are MDHEN and SYDVKM. The V end was cut by 7 bases, the J end by 0 bases, with 12 bases between. The CDR3 loop reads CASNDRSATNEKLFF. CDR3 DNA sequence: TGTGCCAGCAACGACAGATCTGCAACTAATGAAAAACTGTTTTTT. The whole variable domain, remainder taken from reference TRBV28 and TRBJ1-4, is DVKVTQSSRYLVKRTGEKVFLECVQDMDHENMFWYRQDPGLGLRLIYFSYDVKMKEKGDIPEGYSVSREKKERFSLILESASTNQTSMYLCASNDRSATNEKLFFGSGTQLSVL.

The chain joins TRBV5-6 to TRBJ1-3; D is undetermined. This CDR3 region has 16 residues. V was shortened by 4 bases and J by 1 base, with 15 bases between the two germline ends. Germline V CDR1 and CDR2: SGHDT, YYEEEE. This CDR3 is CASSQPGPASGNTIYF. CDR3 nucleotide sequence: TGTGCCAGCAGCCAACCGGGCCCGGCATCTGGAAACACCATATATTTT.

The DNA for the CDR3 is TGTGCCAGCAGTAACCCGGGACTTACCAATGAGCAGTTCTTC. It translates to CASSNPGLTNEQFF. This chain connects TRBV27 to TRBJ2-1, with D perhaps matching TRBD2 (6 bases). Germline V gene lookup returns CDR1 MNHEY and CDR2 SMNVEV (reference sequence). The CDR3 length is 14 residues. Trimming took off 5 bases at V and 6 bases at J, with 14 bases between the two ends.

The rearrangement uses TRBV28 and TRBJ2-2, with 10 bases matching TRBD2. V lost 7 bases to trimming and J lost 6 bases; unmatched junction nucleotides: 8. This CDR3 contains 15 residues. CDR1 is MDHEN, CDR2 SYDVKM, per germline. CDR3 coding DNA: TGTGCCAGCACCCCTAGCGGGAGTTGGTCCGGGGAGCTGTTTTTT. Protein product: CASTPSGSWSGELFF.

This sequence joins TRBV28 and TRBJ1-5; D call uncertain. CDR1 and CDR2 (germline): MDHEN, SYDVKM. The CDR3 extends over 16 amino acids. V was trimmed by 4 bases and J by 5 bases, leaving 18 bases between them. CDR3 sequence (DNA): TGTGCCAGCAGTTCCCGGGAATGGGGAGGTGATCAGCCCCAGCATTTT. This translates into CASSSREWGGDQPQHF.

CDR3 loop: CASSFNKQHF. The DNA of the CDR3 is TGTGCCAGCAGCTTCAATAAACAGCATTTT. The chain uses TRBV7-9 and TRBJ1-5, with no clear D. The CDR3 extends over 10 amino acids. Germline CDR1 reads SEHNR; CDR2 reads FQNEAQ (reference sequence). V lost 3 bases and J lost 13, with 7 bases in between.

The chain links TRBV9 to TRBJ2-5; D is unresolved. The CDR3 has 13 residues. CDR1 and CDR2 (germline): SGDLS, YYNGEE. Trimming took off 2 bases at V and 5 bases at J, with 10 bases between the two ends. In nucleotides, the CDR3 is TGTGCCAGCAGCGTCGGCGGTTGGGAGACCCAGTACTTC. Translating it yields CASSVGGWETQYF.

The chain uses TRBV6-1 and TRBJ1-1; D unresolved. V shed 9 bases and J shed 0 bases, with 14 bases lying between them. Germline V lookup: CDR1 MNHNS, CDR2 SASEGT. This CDR3 comprises 14 residues. CDR3 nucleotides: TGTGCCAGTCACGAGAAGACCATGAACACTGAAGCTTTCTTT. It yields the protein CASHEKTMNTEAFF.